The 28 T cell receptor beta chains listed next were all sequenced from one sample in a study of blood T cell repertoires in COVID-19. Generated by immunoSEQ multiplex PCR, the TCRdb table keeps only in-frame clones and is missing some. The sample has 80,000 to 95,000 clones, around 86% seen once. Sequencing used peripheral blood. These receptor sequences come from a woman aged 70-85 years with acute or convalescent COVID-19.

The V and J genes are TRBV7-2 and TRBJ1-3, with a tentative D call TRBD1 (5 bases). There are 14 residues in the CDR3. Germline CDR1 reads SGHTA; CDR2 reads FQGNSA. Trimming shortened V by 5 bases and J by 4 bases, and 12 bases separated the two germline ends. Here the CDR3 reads CASSIQVSGNTIYF. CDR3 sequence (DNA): TGTGCCAGCAGCATACAGGTCTCGGGAAACACCATATATTTT.

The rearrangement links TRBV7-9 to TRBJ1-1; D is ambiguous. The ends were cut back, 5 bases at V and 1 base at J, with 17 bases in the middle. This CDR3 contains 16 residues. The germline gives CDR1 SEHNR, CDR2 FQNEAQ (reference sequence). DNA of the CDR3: TGTGCCAGCAGCCCAGGTGCGGACTCCCGGAACACTGAAGCTTTCTTT. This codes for CASSPGADSRNTEAFF.

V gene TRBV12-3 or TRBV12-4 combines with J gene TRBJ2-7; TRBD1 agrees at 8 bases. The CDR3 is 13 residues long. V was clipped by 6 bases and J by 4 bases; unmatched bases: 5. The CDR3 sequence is CASSPGTGYEQYV. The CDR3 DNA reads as TGTGCCAGCAGCCCCGGGACAGGATACGAGCAGTACGTC.

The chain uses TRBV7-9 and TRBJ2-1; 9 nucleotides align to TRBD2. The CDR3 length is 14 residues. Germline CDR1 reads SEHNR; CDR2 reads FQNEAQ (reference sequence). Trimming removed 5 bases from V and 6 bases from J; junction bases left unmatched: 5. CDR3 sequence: CASSGSGSFNEQFF. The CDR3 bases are TGTGCCAGCAGCGGTAGCGGGAGTTTCAATGAGCAGTTCTTC.

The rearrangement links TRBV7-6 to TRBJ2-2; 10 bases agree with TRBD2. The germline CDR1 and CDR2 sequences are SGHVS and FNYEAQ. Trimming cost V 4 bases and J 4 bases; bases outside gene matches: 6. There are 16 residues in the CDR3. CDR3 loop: CASSYPAGGGTGELFF. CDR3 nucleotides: TGTGCCAGCAGCTACCCAGCGGGAGGGGGCACCGGGGAGCTGTTTTTT.

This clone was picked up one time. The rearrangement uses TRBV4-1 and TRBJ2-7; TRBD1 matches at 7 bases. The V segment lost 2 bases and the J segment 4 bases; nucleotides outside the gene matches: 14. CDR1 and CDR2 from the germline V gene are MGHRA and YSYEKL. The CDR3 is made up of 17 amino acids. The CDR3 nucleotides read TGCGCCAGCAGCCAAACTCAAACAGGGGTCCTCGGATACGAGCAGTACTTC. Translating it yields CASSQTQTGVLGYEQYF.

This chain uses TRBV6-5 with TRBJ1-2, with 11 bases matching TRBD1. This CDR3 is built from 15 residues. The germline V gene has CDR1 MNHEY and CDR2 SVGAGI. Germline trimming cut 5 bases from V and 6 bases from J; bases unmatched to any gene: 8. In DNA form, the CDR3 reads TGTGCCAGCAGTACCGGGTGGACAGGGGGCCATGGCTACACCTTC. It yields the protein CASSTGWTGGHGYTF.

The CDR3 reads CASSGGTGAYNEKLFF. In DNA form, the CDR3 reads TGCGCCAGCAGCGGAGGGACAGGCGCCTATAATGAAAAACTGTTTTTT. The chain has TRBV5-1 and TRBJ1-4; TRBD1 aligns across 8 bases. V was clipped by 4 bases and J by 4 bases; unmatched bases: 9. CDR3 length: 16 residues. CDR1 and CDR2 (germline): SGHRS, YFSETQ.

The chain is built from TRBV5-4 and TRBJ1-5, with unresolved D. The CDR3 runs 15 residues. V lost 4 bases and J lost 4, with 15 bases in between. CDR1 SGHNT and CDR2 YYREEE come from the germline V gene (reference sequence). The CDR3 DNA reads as TGTGCCAGCAGCAATGACGGAGGCCTAAATCAGCCCCAGCATTTT. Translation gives CASSNDGGLNQPQHF.

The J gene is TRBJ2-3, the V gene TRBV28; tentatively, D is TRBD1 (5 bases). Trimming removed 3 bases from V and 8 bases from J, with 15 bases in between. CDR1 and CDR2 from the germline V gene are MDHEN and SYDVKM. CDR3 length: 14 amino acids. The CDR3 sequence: CASSLGPSGATQYF. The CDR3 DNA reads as TGTGCCAGCAGTTTGGGTCCCAGTGGGGCTACGCAGTATTTT.

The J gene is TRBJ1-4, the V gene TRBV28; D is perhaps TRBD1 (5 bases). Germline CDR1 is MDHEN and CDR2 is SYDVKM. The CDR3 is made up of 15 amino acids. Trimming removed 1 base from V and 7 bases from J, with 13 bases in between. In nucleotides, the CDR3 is TGTGCCAGCAGTTTATCAACAGGCCTTACTGAAAAACTGTTTTTT. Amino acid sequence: CASSLSTGLTEKLFF.

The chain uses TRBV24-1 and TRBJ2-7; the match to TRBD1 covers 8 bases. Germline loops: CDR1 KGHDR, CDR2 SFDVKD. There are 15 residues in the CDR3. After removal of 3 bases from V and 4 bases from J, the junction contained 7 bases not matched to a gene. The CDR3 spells CATSDPPGGKYEQYV. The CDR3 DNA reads TGTGCCACCAGTGATCCCCCAGGGGGCAAATACGAGCAGTACGTC.

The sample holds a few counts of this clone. Written as DNA, the CDR3 is TGTGCCAGCAGCTTGAATCTAGCGGGAGGGCCAGACAATGAGCAGTTCTTC. Protein sequence: CASSLNLAGGPDNEQFF. This chain links TRBV5-8 with TRBJ2-1; 12 bases line up with TRBD2. There are 17 residues in the CDR3. The V and J ends lost 1 base and 5 bases, in that order; junction bases with no gene match: 7. Germline assignment: CDR1 SGHTS and CDR2 YDEGEE. Full variable domain (remainder filled in from reference TRBV5-8 and TRBJ2-1): EAGVTQSPTHLIKTRGQQATLRCSPISGHTSVYWYQQALGLGLQFLLWYDEGEERNRGNFPPRFSGRQFPNYSSELNVNALELEDSALYLCASSLNLAGGPDNEQFFGPGTRLTVL.

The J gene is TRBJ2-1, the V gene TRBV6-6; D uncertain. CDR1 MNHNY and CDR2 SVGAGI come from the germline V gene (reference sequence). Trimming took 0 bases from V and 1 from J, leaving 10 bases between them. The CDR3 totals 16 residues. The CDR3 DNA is TGTGCCAGCAGTTACTCGATCAGAACGTCCTACAATGAGCAGTTCTTC. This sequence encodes CASSYSIRTSYNEQFF.

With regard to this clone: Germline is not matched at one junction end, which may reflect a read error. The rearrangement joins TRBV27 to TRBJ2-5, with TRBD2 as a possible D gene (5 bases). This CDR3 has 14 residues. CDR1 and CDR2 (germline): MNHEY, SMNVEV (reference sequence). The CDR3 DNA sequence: TGTGCCAGCAGCTTATCCCGGGGTCAAGAGACCCAGTACTTC. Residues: CASSLSRGQETQYF.

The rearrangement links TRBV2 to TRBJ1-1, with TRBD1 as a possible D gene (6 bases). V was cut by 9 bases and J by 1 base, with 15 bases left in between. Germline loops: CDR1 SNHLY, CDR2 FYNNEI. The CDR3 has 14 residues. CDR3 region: CAREWTARNTEAFF. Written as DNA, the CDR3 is TGTGCCAGGGAATGGACAGCCAGGAACACTGAAGCTTTCTTT. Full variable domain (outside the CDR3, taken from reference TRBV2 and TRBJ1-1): EPEVTQTPSHQVTQMGQEVILRCVPISNHLYFYWYRQILGQKVEFLVSFYNNEISEKSEIFDDQFSVERPDGSNFTLKIRSTKLEDSAMYFCAREWTARNTEAFFGQGTRLTVV.

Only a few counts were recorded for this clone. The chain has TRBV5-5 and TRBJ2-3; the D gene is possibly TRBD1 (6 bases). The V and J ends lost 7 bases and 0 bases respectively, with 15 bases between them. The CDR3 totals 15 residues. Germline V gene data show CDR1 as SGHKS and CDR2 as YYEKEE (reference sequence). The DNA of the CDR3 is TGTGCCAGCGGAGCAGGGGCCTCTAGCACAGATACGCAGTATTTT. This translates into CASGAGASSTDTQYF.

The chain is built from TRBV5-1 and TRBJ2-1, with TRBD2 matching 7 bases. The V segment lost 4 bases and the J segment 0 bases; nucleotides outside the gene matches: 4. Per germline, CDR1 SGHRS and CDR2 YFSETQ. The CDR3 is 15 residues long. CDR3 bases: TGCGCCAGCAGCCAACTAGCGAGCTCCTACAATGAGCAGTTCTTC. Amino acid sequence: CASSQLASSYNEQFF.

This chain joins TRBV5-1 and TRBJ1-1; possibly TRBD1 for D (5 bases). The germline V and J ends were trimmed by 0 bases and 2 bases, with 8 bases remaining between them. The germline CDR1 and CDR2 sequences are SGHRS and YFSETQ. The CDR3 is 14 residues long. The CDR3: CASSLEGANTEAFF. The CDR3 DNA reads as TGCGCCAGCAGCTTGGAAGGGGCAAACACTGAAGCTTTCTTT. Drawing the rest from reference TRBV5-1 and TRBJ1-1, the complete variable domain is KAGVTQTPRYLIKTRGQQVTLSCSPISGHRSVSWYQQTPGQGLQFLFEYFSETQRNKGNFPGRFSGRQFSNSRSEMNVSTLELGDSALYLCASSLEGANTEAFFGQGTRLTVV.

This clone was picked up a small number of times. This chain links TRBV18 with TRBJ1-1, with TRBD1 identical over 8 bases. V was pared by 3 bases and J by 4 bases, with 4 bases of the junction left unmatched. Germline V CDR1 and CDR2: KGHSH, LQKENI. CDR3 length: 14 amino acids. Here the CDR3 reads CASSPDRGSTEAFF. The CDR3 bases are TGTGCCAGCTCACCTGACAGGGGATCCACTGAAGCTTTCTTT.

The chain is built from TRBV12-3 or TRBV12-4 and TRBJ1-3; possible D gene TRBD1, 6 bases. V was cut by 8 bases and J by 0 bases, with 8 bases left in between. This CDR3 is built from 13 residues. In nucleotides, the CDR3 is TGTGCCAGCGGGGACAACTCTGGAAACACCATATATTTT. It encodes CASGDNSGNTIYF.

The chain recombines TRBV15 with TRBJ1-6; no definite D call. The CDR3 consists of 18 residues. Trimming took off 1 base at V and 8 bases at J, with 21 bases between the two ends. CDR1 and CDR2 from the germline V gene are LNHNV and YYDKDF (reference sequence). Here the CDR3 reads CATSRGGSGLRLDSPLHF. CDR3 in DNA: TGTGCCACCAGCAGAGGTGGATCCGGGTTACGTTTGGATTCACCCCTCCACTTT.

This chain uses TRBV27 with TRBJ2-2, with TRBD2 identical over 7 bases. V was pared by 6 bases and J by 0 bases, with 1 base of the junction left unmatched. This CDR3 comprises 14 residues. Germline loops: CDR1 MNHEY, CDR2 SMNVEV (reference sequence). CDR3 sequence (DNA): TGTGCCAGCAGGGGGACTACGAACACCGGGGAGCTGTTTTTT. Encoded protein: CASRGTTNTGELFF.

This CDR3 is CASSPSSATNEKLFF. CDR3 sequence (DNA): TGTGCCAGCAGCCCTTCGTCCGCAACTAATGAAAAACTGTTTTTT. This chain connects TRBV28 to TRBJ1-4; D remains ambiguous. With 6 bases removed from V and 0 bases from J, the gap between germline ends came to 11 bases. CDR3 length: 15 residues. Per germline, CDR1 MDHEN and CDR2 SYDVKM. The full variable domain, its missing parts supplied by reference TRBV28 and TRBJ1-4, is DVKVTQSSRYLVKRTGEKVFLECVQDMDHENMFWYRQDPGLGLRLIYFSYDVKMKEKGDIPEGYSVSREKKERFSLILESASTNQTSMYLCASSPSSATNEKLFFGSGTQLSVL.

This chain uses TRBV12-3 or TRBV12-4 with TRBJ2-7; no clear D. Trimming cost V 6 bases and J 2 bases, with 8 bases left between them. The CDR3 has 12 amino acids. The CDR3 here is CASSLKTYEQYF. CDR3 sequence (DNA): TGTGCCAGCAGCCTTAAAACCTACGAGCAGTACTTC.

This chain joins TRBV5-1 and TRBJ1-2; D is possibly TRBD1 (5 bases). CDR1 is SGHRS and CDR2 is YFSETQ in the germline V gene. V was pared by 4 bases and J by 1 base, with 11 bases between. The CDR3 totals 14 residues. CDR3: CASSGDSGNYGYTF. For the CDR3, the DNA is TGCGCCAGCAGCGGGGACTCGGGTAACTATGGCTACACCTTC.

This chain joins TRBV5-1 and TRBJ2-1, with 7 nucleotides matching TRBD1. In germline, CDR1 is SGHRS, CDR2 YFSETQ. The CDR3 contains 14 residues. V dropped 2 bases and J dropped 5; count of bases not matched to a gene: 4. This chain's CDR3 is CASSLQGFNNEQFF. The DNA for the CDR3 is TGCGCCAGCAGCTTACAGGGGTTCAACAATGAGCAGTTCTTC.

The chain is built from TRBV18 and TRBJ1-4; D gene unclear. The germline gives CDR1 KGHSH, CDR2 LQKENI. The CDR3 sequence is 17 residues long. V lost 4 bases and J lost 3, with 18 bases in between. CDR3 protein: CASSRGGVPGANEKLFF. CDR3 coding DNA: TGTGCCAGCTCACGAGGCGGGGTCCCTGGGGCTAATGAAAAACTGTTTTTT.